Below, 24 T cell receptor beta chains from the same sample are listed, as sequenced in a study of blood T cell repertoires in COVID-19. The assay was immunoSEQ multiplex PCR, and TCRdb's table has in-frame clones only and misses some. The sample records fewer than 250,000 clones, around 85% being singletons. Sequencing was done on a sample of peripheral blood. Receptor source: a woman between 55 and 75 years old with active or convalescent COVID-19.

The V and J genes are TRBV5-1 and TRBJ1-3, with TRBD1 matching over 7 bases. The CDR3 is made up of 15 amino acids. Germline lookup yields CDR1 SGHRS and CDR2 YFSETQ. V lost 0 bases and J lost 4; bases outside the gene matches: 4. The CDR3 region is CASSLEQGIGNTIYF. The CDR3 bases are TGCGCCAGCAGCTTGGAACAGGGGATAGGAAACACCATATATTTT.

The sample holds a few counts of this clone. This chain links TRBV11-3 with TRBJ2-1; no reliable D call. CDR1 and CDR2 from the germline V gene are SGHNT and YENEEA. The CDR3 spans 15 residues. The V end was cut by 3 bases, the J end by 0 bases, with 9 bases between. The DNA of the CDR3 is TGTGCCAGCAGCTTCATCCTGAGCTCCTACAATGAGCAGTTCTTC. Its protein is CASSFILSSYNEQFF.

The rearrangement links TRBV18 to TRBJ2-2; the match to TRBD2 covers 11 bases. The V and J ends lost 1 base and 0 bases, in that order; junction bases with no gene match: 1. Germline CDR1 is KGHSH and CDR2 is LQKENI. This CDR3 spans 17 amino acids. CDR3 coding DNA: TGTGCCAGCTCACCACTACTAGCGGGAGCGAACACCGGGGAGCTGTTTTTT. Translated, it gives CASSPLLAGANTGELFF.

The chain is built from TRBV2 and TRBJ1-1; D may be TRBD1 (6 bases). This CDR3 comprises 15 residues. V was trimmed by 8 bases and J by 3 bases, leaving 19 bases between them. Germline V CDR1 and CDR2: SNHLY, FYNNEI. The CDR3 loop reads CASGPGGGRYTEAFF. CDR3 bases: TGTGCCAGCGGACCGGGGGGGGGCAGGTACACTGAAGCTTTCTTT.

This clone was found once. J is TRBJ2-3 and V is TRBV19; D might be TRBD1 (5 bases). The CDR3 runs to 13 residues. V was clipped by 4 bases and J by 3 bases, with 8 bases between them. Germline V CDR1 and CDR2: LNHDA, SQIVND (reference sequence). As DNA, the CDR3 is TGTGCCAGTAGTACGCGACAGACAGATACGCAGTATTTT. Translating it yields CASSTRQTDTQYF. The full variable domain, its missing parts supplied by reference TRBV19 and TRBJ2-3, is DGGITQSPKYLFRKEGQNVTLSCEQNLNHDAMYWYRQDPGQGLRLIYYSQIVNDFQKGDIAEGYSVSREKKESFPLTVTSAQKNPTAFYLCASSTRQTDTQYFGPGTRLTVL.

The chain uses TRBV29-1 and TRBJ2-1; 8 positions agree with TRBD2. Losses at the gene ends were 0 bases for V and 1 base for J; bases not matched to a gene: 5. The CDR3 totals 16 residues. Germline V lookup: CDR1 SQVTM, CDR2 ANQGSEA. The CDR3 sequence is CSVEDQRESSYNEQFF. The CDR3 nucleotides read TGCAGCGTTGAAGACCAGCGGGAGTCGTCCTACAATGAGCAGTTCTTC.

V gene TRBV5-6 combines with J gene TRBJ1-2; D gene unclear. Trimming pared 4 bases from V and 4 bases from J, leaving 14 bases between. The CDR3 totals 14 residues. Germline CDR1 reads SGHDT; CDR2 reads YYEEEE. CDR3 sequence reads: CASSRSGRGYGYTF. The CDR3 DNA follows: TGTGCCAGCAGCCGCAGCGGTCGGGGCTATGGCTACACCTTC. Looking up the rest from reference TRBV5-6 and TRBJ1-2 gives the full variable domain: DAGVTQSPTHLIKTRGQQVTLRCSPKSGHDTVSWYQQALGQGPQFIFQYYEEEERQRGNFPDRFSGHQFPNYSSELNVNALLLGDSALYLCASSRSGRGYGYTFGSGTRLTVV.

The DNA of the CDR3 is TGTGCCAGCAGAACCGGGACAGCTGGAAACACCATATATTTT. This encodes CASRTGTAGNTIYF. The gene calls are TRBV2 and TRBJ1-3; 7 bases line up with TRBD1. Unmatched junction bases numbered 4, after V lost 6 bases and J lost 2 bases. This CDR3 is built from 14 residues. From germline, CDR1 is SNHLY and CDR2 FYNNEI.

This sequence joins TRBV3-1 (or the pseudogene TRBV3-2) and TRBJ1-5; 7 bases match TRBD1. Trimming cost V 0 bases and J 7 bases; bases outside gene matches: 9. CDR3 length equals 16 residues. The germline gives CDR1 LGHDT, CDR2 YNNKEL (reference sequence). CDR3 DNA: TGTGCCAGCAGCCAAGACCTACCAGGGGGTGGGCAGCCCCAGCATTTT. Translating it yields CASSQDLPGGGQPQHF.

The chain links TRBV2 to TRBJ2-5; TRBD2 is a possible D gene (6 bases). Per the germline V gene, CDR1 is SNHLY and CDR2 is FYNNEI. The CDR3 totals 14 residues. Trimming removed 8 bases at V and 5 bases at J, with 18 bases between. In nucleotides, the CDR3 is TGTGCCAGCTCCCGGACGGCGGCGGGGGAGACCCAGTACTTC. Its protein is CASSRTAAGETQYF. The whole variable domain, filled in from reference TRBV2 and TRBJ2-5, reads EPEVTQTPSHQVTQMGQEVILRCVPISNHLYFYWYRQILGQKVEFLVSFYNNEISEKSEIFDDQFSVERPDGSNFTLKIRSTKLEDSAMYFCASSRTAAGETQYFGPGTRLLVL.

The rearrangement links TRBV18 to TRBJ2-3; possibly TRBD1 for D (5 bases). Germline assignment: CDR1 KGHSH and CDR2 LQKENI. V gave up 5 bases and J gave up 1 base, with 16 bases separating them. The CDR3 covers 16 residues. CDR3 loop: CASSSGHPTGTDTQYF. CDR3 nucleotide sequence: TGTGCCAGCTCATCTGGACACCCGACGGGCACAGATACGCAGTATTTT.

The chain links TRBV2 to TRBJ2-3, with 9 positions matching TRBD2. With 3 bases clipped from V and 2 bases from J, the junction kept 3 bases outside the gene matches. CDR3 length: 15 residues. CDR1 is SNHLY and CDR2 is FYNNEI in the germline V gene. The CDR3: CASSEASGVTDTQYF. The CDR3 bases are TGTGCCAGCAGTGAGGCTAGCGGGGTCACAGATACGCAGTATTTT.

As regards this clone: Other DNA sequences in the same sample also yield this CDR3. The genes are TRBV7-9 and TRBJ1-1, with TRBD1 as a possible D gene (6 bases). The CDR3 is 14 residues long. V shed 0 bases and J shed 1 base, with 6 bases lying between them. Germline values: CDR1 SEHNR, CDR2 FQNEAQ (reference sequence). This chain's CDR3 is CASSLAGQNTEAFF. The CDR3 DNA is TGTGCCAGCAGCTTAGCGGGACAGAACACTGAAGCTTTCTTT.

This chain uses TRBV5-1 with TRBJ2-1, with 9 bases identical to TRBD2. After removal of 1 base from V and 4 bases from J, the junction contained 3 bases not matched to a gene. CDR3 length equals 15 residues. Germline loops: CDR1 SGHRS, CDR2 YFSETQ. The CDR3 DNA follows: TGCGCCAGCAGCTTGTTCACTAGCGGGTACAATGAGCAGTTCTTC. It is translated as CASSLFTSGYNEQFF.

The chain has TRBV5-1 and TRBJ2-1; perhaps TRBD1 as D (5 bases). Per germline, CDR1 SGHRS and CDR2 YFSETQ. Trimming removed 2 bases from V and 5 bases from J, with 11 bases in between. This CDR3 comprises 14 residues. The CDR3 DNA is TGCGCCAGCAGCTTTAGGGGAACCAACAATGAGCAGTTCTTC. Its protein is CASSFRGTNNEQFF.

J is TRBJ2-3 and V is TRBV7-9, with D possibly being TRBD1 (6 bases). The CDR3 has 16 amino acids. CDR1 is SEHNR and CDR2 is FQNEAQ in the germline V gene (reference sequence). V was trimmed by 0 bases and J by 6 bases, leaving 16 bases between them. The CDR3 protein is CASSLAGVRGSDTQYF. As DNA, the CDR3 is TGTGCCAGCAGCTTAGCGGGGGTCAGGGGTAGTGATACGCAGTATTTT.

The chain is built from TRBV3-1 (or the pseudogene TRBV3-2) and TRBJ1-4, with 7 bases fitting TRBD1. The CDR3 runs 14 residues. Trimming took 5 bases from V and 6 from J; bases not matched to a gene: 6. Germline V gene sequence: CDR1 LGHDT, CDR2 YNNKEL (reference sequence). For the CDR3, the DNA is TGTGCCAGCAGCTCCCGACAGGGACATGAAAAACTGTTTTTT. The encoded protein is CASSSRQGHEKLFF.

This clone has at least ten counts. The chain carries TRBV11-2 and TRBJ1-5; D is undetermined. The CDR3 spans 13 residues. Deletions cut 0 bases from V and 6 bases from J, with 6 bases between. In germline, CDR1 is SGHAT, CDR2 FQNNGV. In DNA form, the CDR3 reads TGTGCCAGCAGCTTAGATCAGGCTCAGCCCCAGCATTTT. Amino acids: CASSLDQAQPQHF. The variable domain in full, with the rest retrieved from reference TRBV11-2 and TRBJ1-5, is EAGVAQSPRYKIIEKRQSVAFWCNPISGHATLYWYQQILGQGPKLLIQFQNNGVVDDSQLPKDRFSAERLKGVDSTLKIQPAKLEDSAVYLCASSLDQAQPQHFGDGTRLSIL.

This chain joins TRBV3-1 (or the pseudogene TRBV3-2) and TRBJ2-5; D might be TRBD2 (6 bases). The V end was cut by 5 bases, the J end by 3 bases, with 19 bases between. CDR3 length equals 16 residues. CDR1 is LGHDT, CDR2 YNNKEL, per germline (reference sequence). As DNA, the CDR3 is TGTGCCAGCAGCTTCCGGCGGGGTACGGCCAAAGAGACCCAGTACTTC. It is translated as CASSFRRGTAKETQYF.

The chain employs TRBV6-6 and TRBJ2-7, with TRBD2 matching 7 bases. The CDR3 is 14 residues long. V was pared by 6 bases and J by 5 bases, with 10 bases of the junction left unmatched. Germline CDR1 is MNHNY and CDR2 is SVGAGI (reference sequence). The CDR3 loop reads CASRGSGGLNEQYV. The CDR3 nucleotides are TGTGCCAGCAGGGGATCGGGGGGTCTAAACGAGCAGTACGTC.

The chain joins TRBV11-3 to TRBJ2-1, with D uncertain. Germline lookup yields CDR1 SGHNT and CDR2 YENEEA. V lost 3 bases, J lost 4 bases, and 7 bases lay in between. This CDR3 spans 13 amino acids. CDR3 sequence: CASSFLEYNEQFF. The CDR3 DNA reads as TGTGCCAGCAGCTTCCTAGAGTACAATGAGCAGTTCTTC. The full variable domain, its missing parts supplied by reference TRBV11-3 and TRBJ2-1, is EAGVVQSPRYKIIEKKQPVAFWCNPISGHNTLYWYLQNLGQGPELLIRYENEEAVDDSQLPKDRFSAERLKGVDSTLKIQPAELGDSAVYLCASSFLEYNEQFFGPGTRLTVL.

The chain employs TRBV27 and TRBJ1-6; D not resolved. Germline lookup yields CDR1 MNHEY and CDR2 SMNVEV (reference sequence). Trimming removed 6 bases at V and 5 bases at J, with 11 bases between. The CDR3 consists of 14 residues. CDR3 nucleotide sequence: TGTGCCAGCAGGAACAGAGCCGATAATTCACCCCTCCACTTT. Translation gives CASRNRADNSPLHF.

A word on this clone: The junction and the germline gene differ at one end; a read error may be behind it. Other DNA sequences from this sample encode an identical CDR3 as well. Written as DNA, the CDR3 is TGCAGCGTTGCCCCCTGGACAGGGAACACTGAAGCTTTTTTT. Encoded protein: CSVAPWTGNTEAFF. This chain links TRBV29-1 with TRBJ1-1; the match to TRBD1 covers 8 bases. CDR1 SQVTM and CDR2 ANQGSEA come from the germline V gene. The CDR3 is 14 amino acids.

The J gene is TRBJ1-1, the V gene TRBV5-6, with 9 bases lining up with TRBD1. Trimming removed 4 bases from V and 6 bases from J; junction bases left unmatched: 10. This CDR3 spans 15 amino acids. The germline CDR1 and CDR2 sequences are SGHDT and YYEEEE. CDR3 DNA sequence: TGTGCCAGCAGCGACAGACAGGGGGGTTTCGCTGAAGCTTTCTTT. This encodes CASSDRQGGFAEAFF.